This TCR beta chain was found in a study of blood T cell repertoires in COVID-19. On the study more broadly: PBMCs, B-cell-depleted T cells, or T cells provided the cDNA or gDNA that made up the material.

Assay used: immunoSEQ multiplex PCR; TCRdb lists only in-frame clones, some missing. The sample contains about 210,000 clones, around nine tenths of which appear only once. What was sequenced was peripheral blood. The receptor comes from a woman aged 40 to 50 with acute or convalescent COVID-19.

CDR3: CASSFQGANEKLFF. As DNA, the CDR3 is TGTGCCAGTAGTTTCCAGGGGGCTAATGAAAAACTGTTTTTT. The chain joins TRBV19 to TRBJ1-4; 7 nucleotides agree with TRBD1. The CDR3 has 14 amino acids. V dropped 5 bases and J dropped 3; count of bases not matched to a gene: 3. Germline V lookup: CDR1 LNHDA, CDR2 SQIVND (reference sequence).